The 24 T cell receptor beta chains below were found in one sample sequenced in a study of cytotoxic CD8 clonotypes in ibrutinib-treated CLL. Only in-frame clones appear in the TCRdb table, and some are missing; sequencing was by immunoSEQ multiplex PCR. The data show some 150,000 clones, with roughly 80% seen just once and about 27% held by the top ten. This material consisted of PBMCs, taken after 12 months of ibrutinib treatment. The receptors come from a human donor with chronic lymphocytic leukemia.

This clone turned up a few times. V usage is TRBV18 and J usage is TRBJ1-2; maybe TRBD1 (5 bases). The CDR3 is made up of 14 amino acids. V gave up 2 bases and J gave up 0 bases, with 7 bases separating them. Germline loops: CDR1 KGHSH, CDR2 LQKENI. The CDR3, as DNA: TGTGCCAGCTCACCAGAGGGGTCTAACTATGGCTACACCTTC. Protein: CASSPEGSNYGYTF.

This chain joins TRBV5-1 and TRBJ2-7; the match to TRBD1 covers 9 bases. With V trimmed by 3 bases and J by 2 bases, 3 bases remained unmatched. Germline V gene sequence: CDR1 SGHRS, CDR2 YFSETQ. The length of the CDR3 is 14 residues. This CDR3 is CASSWGQGAYEQYF. The CDR3 region has the DNA TGCGCCAGCAGCTGGGGACAGGGCGCCTACGAGCAGTACTTC.

The J gene is TRBJ2-7, the V gene TRBV15; D unresolved. V shed 0 bases and J shed 3 bases, with 6 bases lying between them. Germline V gene data show CDR1 as LNHNV and CDR2 as YYDKDF (reference sequence). The CDR3 spans 13 residues. The DNA of the CDR3 is TGTGCCACCAGCAGAGATCCGGGCTACGAGCAGTACTTC. This translates into CATSRDPGYEQYF.

The chain has TRBV7-9 and TRBJ2-1, with 10 nucleotides matching TRBD2. J lost 2 bases, V lost 2 bases, and 3 bases had no gene match. This CDR3 is built from 16 residues. The germline V gene has CDR1 SEHNR and CDR2 FQNEAQ (reference sequence). The CDR3 sequence is CASSLPLAGAYNEQFF. Here the CDR3 DNA reads TGTGCCAGCAGCTTACCTCTAGCGGGGGCCTACAATGAGCAGTTCTTC.

The rearrangement links TRBV5-1 to TRBJ1-4, with 7 bases that match TRBD1. Germline loops: CDR1 SGHRS, CDR2 YFSETQ. This CDR3 has 14 amino acids. V lost 4 bases and J lost 3; bases outside the gene matches: 3. The CDR3 nucleotides are TGCGCCAGCAGCGCGGACAGGCCTAATGAAAAACTGTTTTTT. This translates into CASSADRPNEKLFF.

The gene calls are TRBV28 and TRBJ2-2; no firm D call. Trimming stripped 7 bases from V and 6 bases from J, with 18 bases between. Germline V gene sequence: CDR1 MDHEN, CDR2 SYDVKM. The CDR3 runs 15 residues. The CDR3 DNA reads TGTGCCAGCATCGGGCGATTCTCATTACCCGGGGAGCTGTTTTTT. This sequence encodes CASIGRFSLPGELFF.

The chain couples TRBV6-5 to TRBJ2-7; 7 positions match TRBD1. Germline lookup yields CDR1 MNHEY and CDR2 SVGAGI. This CDR3 has 13 residues. V lost 6 bases to trimming and J lost 3 bases; unmatched junction nucleotides: 5. CDR3 in amino acids: CASSKDRVYEQYF. The CDR3 DNA reads as TGTGCCAGCAGCAAAGACAGGGTCTACGAGCAGTACTTC.

Only a few counts were recorded for this clone. V and J are TRBV6-1 and TRBJ1-5; tentative D call: TRBD1 (5 bases). The V gene lost 5 bases and the J gene lost 4 bases, with 9 bases spanning the gap. The CDR3 totals 13 residues. Germline V gene data show CDR1 as MNHNS and CDR2 as SASEGT. CDR3 amino acids: CASSYGGNQPQHF. The CDR3, as DNA: TGTGCCAGCAGTTATGGGGGGAATCAGCCCCAGCATTTT.

The chain combines TRBV4-1 with TRBJ2-3; D ambiguous. This CDR3 comprises 12 residues. The V gene lost 2 bases and the J gene lost 6 bases, with 6 bases spanning the gap. Germline V lookup: CDR1 MGHRA, CDR2 YSYEKL. DNA for the CDR3: TGCGCCAGCAGCCAATTCAGCGATACGCAGTATTTT. Protein: CASSQFSDTQYF.

This clone was detected only once. The J gene is TRBJ2-7, the V gene TRBV28; 9 bases are a match to TRBD1. J gave up 3 bases and V 5 bases, and 2 bases lay outside the gene matches. The CDR3 is 13 amino acids. Germline-derived CDR1 and CDR2 are MDHEN and SYDVKM. CDR3 amino acids: CASSRTGVYEQYF. CDR3 in DNA: TGTGCCAGCAGTAGGACAGGGGTCTACGAGCAGTACTTC.

This chain uses TRBV5-1 with TRBJ2-1, with a tentative D call TRBD1 (5 bases). Germline CDR1 and CDR2: SGHRS and YFSETQ. The CDR3 runs to 13 residues. Between the trimmed V and J ends, which lost 4 bases and 4 bases, there was a span of 9 bases. The CDR3 region is CASSLGEYNEQFF. DNA for the CDR3: TGCGCCAGCAGCCTAGGGGAATACAATGAGCAGTTCTTC.

This clone showed up just once. The rearrangement links TRBV27 to TRBJ1-1, with 7 bases fitting TRBD1. The CDR3 consists of 11 residues. Per the germline V gene, CDR1 is MNHEY and CDR2 is SMNVEV (reference sequence). V lost 7 bases and J lost 9; bases outside the gene matches: 5. CDR3 nucleotide sequence: TGTGCCAGCACGGAAGGGGGCAAAGCTTTCTTT. Translation: CASTEGGKAFF.

V is TRBV19 and J is TRBJ2-1, with D possibly being TRBD1 or TRBD2 (5 bases each). Germline CDR1 is LNHDA and CDR2 is SQIVND (reference sequence). This CDR3 has 14 amino acids. V was pared by 3 bases and J by 8 bases, with 14 bases between. The CDR3 protein is CASSIGAGRDEQFF. The CDR3 DNA reads TGTGCCAGTAGTATTGGGGCAGGGCGGGATGAGCAGTTCTTC.

This clone was observed once. The rearrangement links TRBV18 to TRBJ2-5; D remains unclear. With 2 bases removed from V and 2 bases from J, the gap between germline ends came to 6 bases. CDR1 KGHSH and CDR2 LQKENI come from the germline V gene. There are 13 residues in the CDR3. This chain's CDR3 is CASSPGYQETQYF. CDR3 coding DNA: TGTGCCAGCTCACCAGGGTATCAAGAGACCCAGTACTTC.

This chain uses TRBV28 with TRBJ1-4; D possibly corresponds to TRBD1 (5 bases). The CDR3 consists of 15 residues. Germline V gives CDR1 MDHEN, CDR2 SYDVKM. V lost 3 bases and J 5 bases, leaving 13 bases between the germline ends. DNA for the CDR3: TGTGCCAGCAGTTTGGGGGGATTCGAAAATGAAAAACTGTTTTTT. Protein: CASSLGGFENEKLFF. The full variable domain, its missing parts supplied by reference TRBV28 and TRBJ1-4, is DVKVTQSSRYLVKRTGEKVFLECVQDMDHENMFWYRQDPGLGLRLIYFSYDVKMKEKGDIPEGYSVSREKKERFSLILESASTNQTSMYLCASSLGGFENEKLFFGSGTQLSVL.

The chain employs TRBV7-3 and TRBJ2-3, with a possible D match to TRBD2 (5 bases). The CDR3 extends over 12 amino acids. Trimming cost V 5 bases and J 6 bases, with 9 bases left between them. Germline V gene sequence: CDR1 SGHTA, CDR2 FQGTGA. CDR3 nucleotides: TGTGCCAGCAGCGAGGGTGTTGATACGCAGTATTTT. Amino acid sequence: CASSEGVDTQYF.

V usage is TRBV19 and J usage is TRBJ1-1; D unresolved. Trimming cost V 3 bases and J 1 base, with 12 bases left between them. The CDR3 covers 15 residues. Germline CDR1 LNHDA, CDR2 SQIVND (reference sequence). CDR3 protein: CASSIPGVQNTEAFF. CDR3 sequence (DNA): TGTGCCAGTAGTATCCCTGGGGTCCAGAACACTGAAGCTTTCTTT.

The genes are TRBV5-5 and TRBJ1-1, with D hard to call. V dropped 0 bases and J dropped 6 bases, with 6 bases sitting between them. The CDR3 is 12 residues long. Germline lookup yields CDR1 SGHKS and CDR2 YYEKEE (reference sequence). The CDR3 loop reads CASSLGSPEAFF. The CDR3 DNA is TGTGCCAGCAGCTTGGGGAGTCCTGAAGCTTTCTTT.

The chain joins TRBV28 to TRBJ1-5; TRBD1 aligns across 7 bases. V lost 7 bases to trimming and J lost 0 bases; unmatched junction nucleotides: 12. Germline V CDR1 and CDR2: MDHEN, SYDVKM. This CDR3 has 17 residues. This CDR3 is CASISSTGVLSNQPQHF. The CDR3 DNA follows: TGTGCCAGCATTTCATCCACAGGGGTCCTTAGCAATCAGCCCCAGCATTTT.

This clone was recorded only once. The chain uses TRBV6-5 and TRBJ2-7; 10 bases map to TRBD2. The ends lost 7 bases at V and 2 bases at J; junction bases unmatched: 5. Germline CDR1 MNHEY, CDR2 SVGAGI. This CDR3 has 14 amino acids. CDR3 residues: CASISGGNPYEQYF. In nucleotides, the CDR3 is TGTGCCAGCATTAGCGGGGGGAACCCCTACGAGCAGTACTTC.

The rearrangement joins TRBV10-3 to TRBJ1-2, with D unclear. This CDR3 has 13 residues. Germline CDR1 and CDR2: ENHRY and SYGVKD. V was shortened by 0 bases and J by 4 bases, with 6 bases between the two germline ends. CDR3 amino acids: CAISESAGYGYTF. The CDR3 DNA sequence: TGTGCCATCAGTGAGTCGGCGGGCTATGGCTACACCTTC.

This rearrangement joins TRBV29-1 to TRBJ1-1; tentative D call: TRBD1 (5 bases). Germline loops: CDR1 SQVTM, CDR2 ANQGSEA. This CDR3 is built from 14 residues. The V end was cut by 6 bases, the J end by 0 bases, with 14 bases between. CDR3 coding DNA: TGCAGCGTCGCCGTGAGGACACTGAACACTGAAGCTTTCTTT. This encodes CSVAVRTLNTEAFF.

The J gene is TRBJ2-7, the V gene TRBV28; TRBD1 matches 9 bases. The CDR3 runs 14 residues. Germline-derived CDR1 and CDR2 are MDHEN and SYDVKM. Trimming at V came to 10 bases and at J to 4 bases, leaving 11 bases not matched to a gene. CDR3 sequence: CAISGTGQPYEQYF. The CDR3 DNA reads as TGTGCCATCTCCGGGACAGGGCAGCCGTACGAGCAGTACTTC. Drawing the rest from reference TRBV28 and TRBJ2-7, the complete variable domain is DVKVTQSSRYLVKRTGEKVFLECVQDMDHENMFWYRQDPGLGLRLIYFSYDVKMKEKGDIPEGYSVSREKKERFSLILESASTNQTSMYLCAISGTGQPYEQYFGPGTRLTVT.

The gene calls are TRBV7-9 and TRBJ2-1, with D possibly matching TRBD1 (5 bases). From germline, CDR1 is SEHNR and CDR2 FQNEAQ (reference sequence). The CDR3 consists of 14 residues. Trimming took 2 bases from V and 6 from J, leaving 11 bases between them. The CDR3 loop is CASSLRQGFNEQFF. DNA for the CDR3: TGTGCCAGCAGCTTAAGGCAGGGTTTCAATGAGCAGTTCTTC.